This entry describes one T cell receptor (beta chain). The sample originates from a study of T cells after yellow fever vaccination. CDR1 LNHNV and CDR2 YYDKDF come from the germline V gene (reference sequence). This CDR3 comprises 18 residues. V was cut by 0 bases and J by 0 bases, with 12 bases left in between. TCRdb re-derived calls from the 5' RACE reads in MiXCR, one entry per CDR3 protein. The sample has some 160,000 distinct CDR3 sequences; around 9% are singletons. V usage is TRBV15 and J usage is TRBJ2-6; D gene ambiguous. This clonotype was obtained from a man aged 18 to 29 who received the YFV17D yellow fever vaccine. Sample: CD8+ T cells sorted from PBMCs, taken 45 days after the yellow fever booster vaccination. The CDR3 protein is CATSRERIQSSGANVLTF. The CDR3 bases are TGTGCCACCAGCAGAGAACGGATTCAAAGCTCTGGGGCCAACGTCCTGACTTTC.